The 8 T cell receptor beta chains listed next were all sequenced from one sample in a study of T-cell memory formation after mild COVID-19. TCRdb reprocessed the 5' RACE reads via MiXCR and lists one record per CDR3 protein. The sample has roughly 110,000 distinct CDR3 sequences; 12% are singletons. The sequenced material came from PBMCs or a T cell subset sorted from them (not recorded which). The receptor set was obtained from an adult woman who had mild COVID-19 (a few samples of this study predate the infection). Cell type and time point are not known.

The chain carries TRBV7-9 and TRBJ2-1, with 11 bases matching TRBD2. Germline assignment: CDR1 SEHNR and CDR2 FQNEAQ (reference sequence). Trimming removed 4 bases from V and 4 bases from J; junction bases left unmatched: 6. The CDR3 contains 16 residues. The CDR3 sequence: CASSSPGTSGYNEQFF. For the CDR3, the DNA is TGTGCCAGCAGCTCGCCCGGGACTAGCGGTTACAATGAGCAGTTCTTC.

This clonotype was recorded a few times. This chain connects TRBV7-9 to TRBJ2-1, with 8 bases aligning to TRBD2. Trimming cost V 6 bases and J 10 bases; bases outside gene matches: 5. CDR1 is SEHNR, CDR2 FQNEAQ, per germline (reference sequence). The CDR3 runs 12 residues. DNA of the CDR3: TGTGCCAGCAGTCCTACTAGCGGCGAGCAGTTCTTC. This gives the protein CASSPTSGEQFF.

The chain recombines TRBV9 with TRBJ2-1; 10 bases line up with TRBD2. CDR1 and CDR2 (germline): SGDLS, YYNGEE. V lost 4 bases, J lost 4 bases, and 8 bases stayed unmatched. The length of the CDR3 is 16 residues. The CDR3, as DNA: TGTGCCAGCAGCCTAGGGGGGACTAGCGCTTACAATGAGCAGTTCTTC. Encoded protein: CASSLGGTSAYNEQFF.

This clonotype was seen ten or more times. The V and J genes are TRBV20-1 and TRBJ2-1; D not resolved. This CDR3 contains 15 residues. Between the trimmed V and J ends, which lost 0 bases and 7 bases, there was a span of 16 bases. Germline CDR1 and CDR2: DFQATT and SNEGSKA (reference sequence). The CDR3 spells CSARDLASPPNEQFF. As DNA, the CDR3 is TGCAGTGCTAGAGATCTGGCCTCCCCCCCGAATGAGCAGTTCTTC.

The table lists this clonotype with many counts. This chain uses TRBV6-5 with TRBJ2-7, with D perhaps matching TRBD1 or TRBD2 (5 bases each). Trimming pared 6 bases from V and 0 bases from J, leaving 12 bases between. The CDR3 is made up of 14 amino acids. In germline, CDR1 is MNHEY, CDR2 SVGAGI. CDR3 nucleotides: TGTGCCAGCAGCACGGGACGGGGCTCCTACGAGCAGTACTTC. It is translated as CASSTGRGSYEQYF.

This clonotype has just a few counts. The rearrangement joins TRBV9 to TRBJ2-5; TRBD1 agrees at 7 bases. The germline CDR1 and CDR2 sequences are SGDLS and YYNGEE. The V and J ends lost 5 bases and 2 bases, in that order; junction bases with no gene match: 6. The CDR3 extends over 14 amino acids. CDR3 protein: CASSPGQQQETQYF. CDR3 nucleotides: TGTGCCAGCAGTCCGGGACAGCAACAAGAGACCCAGTACTTC.

This clonotype was seen a few times. This chain uses TRBV30 with TRBJ2-2; 14 bases fit TRBD2. CDR1 and CDR2 from the germline V gene are GTSNPN and SVGIG (reference sequence). Trimming cost V 6 bases and J 5 bases; bases outside gene matches: 8. The CDR3 totals 16 residues. This CDR3 is CACKTSGGERTGELFF. Here the CDR3 DNA reads TGTGCCTGCAAGACTAGCGGGGGGGAAAGAACCGGGGAGCTGTTTTTT.

This clonotype occurred a few times. This chain joins TRBV6-5 and TRBJ2-7; D possibly corresponds to TRBD1 (5 bases). The CDR3 runs to 14 residues. Deletions cut 4 bases from V and 5 bases from J, with 15 bases between. Germline CDR1 is MNHEY and CDR2 is SVGAGI. CDR3 loop: CASSSVGRGDEQYF. The CDR3 bases are TGTGCCAGCAGTTCGGTTGGTAGGGGCGACGAGCAGTACTTC.